Listed here are 9 T cell receptor beta chains from one sample, sequenced in a study of blood T cell repertoires in COVID-19. TCRdb's copy holds only in-frame clones and misses some; the assay was immunoSEQ multiplex PCR. Altogether 75,000 to 90,000 clones are present, 75% to 90% being singletons, with the ten largest covering 4% to 6%. What was sequenced was peripheral blood. These receptors were taken from a woman between 65 and 79 years old with acute or convalescent COVID-19.

This clone is labeled as medium-sized. The chain links TRBV6-5 to TRBJ1-1; no clear D. This CDR3 spans 14 amino acids. CDR1 MNHEY and CDR2 SVGAGI come from the germline V gene. V was trimmed by 5 bases and J by 1 base, leaving 11 bases between them. The CDR3 DNA follows: TGTGCCAGCAGTAGTGAGAACGAGAACACTGAAGCTTTCTTT. This encodes CASSSENENTEAFF.

J is TRBJ2-3 and V is TRBV5-4, with a tentative D call TRBD2 (5 bases). Germline V lookup: CDR1 SGHNT, CDR2 YYREEE (reference sequence). The CDR3 runs 15 residues. Trimming shortened V by 2 bases and J by 0 bases, and 10 bases separated the two germline ends. This CDR3 reads CASSLPRGSTDTQYF. The CDR3 DNA is TGTGCCAGCAGCTTACCCCGCGGGAGCACAGATACGCAGTATTTT.

The V gene is TRBV2, the J gene TRBJ1-2; a weak D match, TRBD1 (5 bases). V was trimmed by 5 bases and J by 8 bases, leaving 12 bases between them. This CDR3 spans 12 amino acids. Germline V CDR1 and CDR2: SNHLY, FYNNEI. The CDR3 spells CASSQYQGGYTF. In DNA form, the CDR3 reads TGTGCCAGCAGTCAATATCAGGGCGGCTACACCTTC.

This chain uses TRBV4-3 with TRBJ2-7; a weak D match, TRBD2 (5 bases). The CDR3 consists of 13 residues. Trimming took 1 base from V and 6 from J, leaving 10 bases between them. In germline, CDR1 is LGHNA, CDR2 YSLEER. The CDR3 spells CASSQVRRSEQYF. The CDR3 DNA sequence: TGCGCCAGCAGCCAAGTGAGGAGGAGCGAGCAGTACTTC.

The CDR3 DNA is TGCGCCAGCAGCTTGGAAGGCGGCCCAGGGGGCGGCTCTGGGGCCAACGTCCTGACTTTC. This encodes CASSLEGGPGGGSGANVLTF. V and J are TRBV5-1 and TRBJ2-6; the match to TRBD1 covers 8 bases. Per germline, CDR1 SGHRS and CDR2 YFSETQ. The J segment lost 0 bases and the V segment lost 0 bases, leaving 11 bases of the junction unmatched. CDR3 size: 20 residues.

The chain recombines TRBV15 with TRBJ2-5, with D perhaps matching TRBD2 (7 bases). From germline, CDR1 is LNHNV and CDR2 YYDKDF (reference sequence). CDR3 length: 15 amino acids. Trimming pared 3 bases from V and 5 bases from J, leaving 16 bases between. The CDR3 is CATSSVRGAQETQYF. The CDR3 DNA reads TGTGCCACCAGCAGTGTCCGGGGGGCCCAGGAGACCCAGTACTTC.

The sample holds a few counts of this clone. The V call is TRBV9, the J call TRBJ1-2, with 8 bases identical to TRBD1. Germline CDR1 and CDR2: SGDLS and YYNGEE. CDR3 length: 17 residues. With 1 base clipped from V and 4 bases from J, the junction kept 12 bases outside the gene matches. CDR3 sequence (DNA): TGTGCCAGCAGCGTATATGGCATGGCAGGGGGCGCCTATGGCTACACCTTC. Translating gives CASSVYGMAGGAYGYTF.

This clone was counted a few times. V gene TRBV15 combines with J gene TRBJ1-2; no clear D. The CDR3 extends over 14 amino acids. The germline V and J ends were trimmed by 5 bases and 0 bases, with 10 bases remaining between them. The V gene's germline CDR1 is LNHNV and CDR2 YYDKDF (reference sequence). The CDR3 nucleotides read TGTGCCACCAGCTACGGCACTACTAACTATGGCTACACCTTC. Protein: CATSYGTTNYGYTF.

This clone was counted once. The chain employs TRBV3-1 (or the pseudogene TRBV3-2) and TRBJ1-2, with D unresolved. V lost 4 bases and J lost 8, with 20 bases in between. The germline V gene encodes CDR1 LGHDT and CDR2 YNNKEL (reference sequence). CDR3 length equals 15 residues. The CDR3 reads CASSRLGGRPKGYTF. The CDR3 nucleotides read TGTGCCAGCAGCCGATTAGGCGGGAGGCCGAAGGGCTACACCTTC.